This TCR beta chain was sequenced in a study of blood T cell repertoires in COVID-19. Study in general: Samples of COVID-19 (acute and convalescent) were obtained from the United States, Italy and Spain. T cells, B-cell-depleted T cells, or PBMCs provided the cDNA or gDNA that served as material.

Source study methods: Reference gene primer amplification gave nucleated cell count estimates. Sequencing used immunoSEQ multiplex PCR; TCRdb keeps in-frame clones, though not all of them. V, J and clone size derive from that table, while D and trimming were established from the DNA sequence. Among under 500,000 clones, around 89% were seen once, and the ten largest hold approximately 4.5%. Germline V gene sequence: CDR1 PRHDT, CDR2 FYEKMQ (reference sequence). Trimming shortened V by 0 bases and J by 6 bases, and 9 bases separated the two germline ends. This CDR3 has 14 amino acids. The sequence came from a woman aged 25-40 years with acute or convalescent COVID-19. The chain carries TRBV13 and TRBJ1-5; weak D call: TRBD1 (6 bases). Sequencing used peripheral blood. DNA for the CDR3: TGTGCCAGCAGCTTAGGGCGGGGGCCTCAGCCCCAGCATTTT. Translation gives CASSLGRGPQPQHF.